This T cell receptor beta chain was obtained from a study of identical twins. As concerns this clonotype: What it recognizes is unknown.

Unique molecular identifiers were in the cDNA, with template-switch universal primer binding. TCRdb fed the 5' RACE reads into MiXCR, producing one record per CDR3 protein. Here the sample spans 500,000 or so distinct CDR3 sequences, approximately 15% being singletons. Study-wide points: Instead of following the same donors, the conclusions were based on cross-sectional statistical analysis. Possibly, invariant MAIT and iNKT cells partly confounded zero-insertion analyses. For monozygotic twins, models underestimated out-of-frame TCR alpha sharing.

Germline loops: CDR1 SGHVS, CDR2 FNYEAQ. The CDR3 spans 13 residues. With 5 bases removed from V and 6 bases from J, the gap between germline ends came to 14 bases. This sample was shared with a second study, whose subject was yellow fever vaccine responses in identical twins.

The sequenced sample consisted of CD4+ T cells sorted from blood. The sequence came from a woman in her late teens or twenties in good health. The chain couples TRBV7-6 to TRBJ2-7; D not resolved. CDR3 amino acids: CASSPHEASEQYF. CDR3 nucleotide sequence: TGTGCCAGCAGCCCTCACGAGGCCAGCGAGCAGTACTTC.